Below, one TCR beta chain is given with its context. Antigen unknown. On the basis of clinical symptoms, serum thyroxine and TRAb, thyroid ultrasound and orbital computed tomography, diagnoses were made. The data stem from a study of T cells in Graves' hyperthyroidism and ophthalmopathy. CDR1 is SGDLS, CDR2 YYNGEE, per germline. The CDR3 consists of 15 residues. Trimming left V 2 bases short and J 0 bases short, with 12 bases between. Study-wide points: Ophthalmopathy cases were set apart from stable hyperthyroidism by a 13 V-J model.

TCR beta CDR3 regions were amplified from RNA transcripts. First-round RT-PCR of the TCR CDR3 relied on the HTBI primer set. One entry per CDR3 protein results from TCRdb running MiXCR on the multiplex PCR reads. The sample has around 800,000 distinct CDR3 sequences; roughly 40% are singletons. The specimen was blood. The V gene is TRBV9, the J gene TRBJ2-7; tentatively, D is TRBD2 (6 bases). The sequence was collected from a young man with Graves' hyperthyroidism. Written as DNA, the CDR3 is TGTGCCAGCAGCGTCGGAGGGACGGACTCCTACGAGCAGTACTTC. Translation gives CASSVGGTDSYEQYF.